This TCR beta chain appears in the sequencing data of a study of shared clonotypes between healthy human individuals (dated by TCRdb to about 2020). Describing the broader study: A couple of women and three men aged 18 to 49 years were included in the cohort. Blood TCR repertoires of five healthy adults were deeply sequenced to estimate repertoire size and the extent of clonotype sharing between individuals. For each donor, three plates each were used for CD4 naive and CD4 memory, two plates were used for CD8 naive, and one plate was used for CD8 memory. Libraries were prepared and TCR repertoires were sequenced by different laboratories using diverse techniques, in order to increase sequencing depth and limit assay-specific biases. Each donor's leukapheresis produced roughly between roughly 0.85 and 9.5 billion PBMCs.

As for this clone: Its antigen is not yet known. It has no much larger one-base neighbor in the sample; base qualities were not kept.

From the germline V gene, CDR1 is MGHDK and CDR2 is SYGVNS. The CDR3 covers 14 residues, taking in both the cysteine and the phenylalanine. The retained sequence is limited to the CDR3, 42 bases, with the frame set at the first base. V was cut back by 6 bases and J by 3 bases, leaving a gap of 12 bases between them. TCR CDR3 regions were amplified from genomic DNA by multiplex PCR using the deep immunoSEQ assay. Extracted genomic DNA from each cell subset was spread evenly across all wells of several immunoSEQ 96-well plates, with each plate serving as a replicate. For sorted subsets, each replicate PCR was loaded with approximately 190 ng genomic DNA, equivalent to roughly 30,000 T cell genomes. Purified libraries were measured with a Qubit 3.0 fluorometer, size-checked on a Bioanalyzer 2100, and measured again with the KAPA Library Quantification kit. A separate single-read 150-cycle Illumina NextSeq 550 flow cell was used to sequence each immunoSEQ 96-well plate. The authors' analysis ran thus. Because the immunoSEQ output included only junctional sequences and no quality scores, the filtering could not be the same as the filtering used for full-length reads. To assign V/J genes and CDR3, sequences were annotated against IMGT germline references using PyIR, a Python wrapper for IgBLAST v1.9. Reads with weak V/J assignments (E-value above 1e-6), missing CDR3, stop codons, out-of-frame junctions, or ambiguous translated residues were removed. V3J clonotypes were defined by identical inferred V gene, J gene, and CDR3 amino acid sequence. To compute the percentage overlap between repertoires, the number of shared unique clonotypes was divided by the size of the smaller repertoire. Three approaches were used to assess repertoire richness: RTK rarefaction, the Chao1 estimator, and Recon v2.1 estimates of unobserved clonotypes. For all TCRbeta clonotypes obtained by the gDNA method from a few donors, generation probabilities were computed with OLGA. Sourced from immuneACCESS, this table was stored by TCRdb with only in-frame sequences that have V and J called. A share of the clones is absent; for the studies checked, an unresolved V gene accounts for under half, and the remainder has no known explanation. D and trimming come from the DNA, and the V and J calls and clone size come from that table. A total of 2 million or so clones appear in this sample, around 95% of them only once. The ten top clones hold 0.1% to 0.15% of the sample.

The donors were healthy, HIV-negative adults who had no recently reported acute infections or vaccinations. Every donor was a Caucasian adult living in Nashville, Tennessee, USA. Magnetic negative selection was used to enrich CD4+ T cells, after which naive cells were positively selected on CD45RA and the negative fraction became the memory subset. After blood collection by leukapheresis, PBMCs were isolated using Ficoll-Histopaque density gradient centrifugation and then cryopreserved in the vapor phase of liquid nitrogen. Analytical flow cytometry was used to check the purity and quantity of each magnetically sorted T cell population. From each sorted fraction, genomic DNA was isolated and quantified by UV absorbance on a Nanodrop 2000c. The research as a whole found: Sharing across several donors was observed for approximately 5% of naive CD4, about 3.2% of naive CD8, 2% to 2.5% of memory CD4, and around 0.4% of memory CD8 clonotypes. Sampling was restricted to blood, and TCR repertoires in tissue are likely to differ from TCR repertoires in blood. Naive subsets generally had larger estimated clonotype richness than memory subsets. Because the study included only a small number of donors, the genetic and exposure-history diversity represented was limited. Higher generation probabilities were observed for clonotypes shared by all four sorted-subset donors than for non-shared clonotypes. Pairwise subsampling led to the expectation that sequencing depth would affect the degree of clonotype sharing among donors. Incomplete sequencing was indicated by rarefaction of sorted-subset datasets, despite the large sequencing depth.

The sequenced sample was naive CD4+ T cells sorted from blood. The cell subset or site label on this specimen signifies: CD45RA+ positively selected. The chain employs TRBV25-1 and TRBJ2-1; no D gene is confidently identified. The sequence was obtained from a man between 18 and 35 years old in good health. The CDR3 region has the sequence CASRTGLGYNEQFF. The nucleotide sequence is TGTGCCAGCAGGACTGGGCTGGGCTACAATGAGCAGTTCTTC. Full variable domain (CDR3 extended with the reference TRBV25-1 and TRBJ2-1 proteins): EADIYQTPRYLVIGTGKKITLECSQTMGHDKMYWYQQDPGMELHLIHYSYGVNSTEKGDLSSESTVSRIRTEHFPLTLESARPSHTSQYLCASRTGLGYNEQFFGPGTRLTVL.